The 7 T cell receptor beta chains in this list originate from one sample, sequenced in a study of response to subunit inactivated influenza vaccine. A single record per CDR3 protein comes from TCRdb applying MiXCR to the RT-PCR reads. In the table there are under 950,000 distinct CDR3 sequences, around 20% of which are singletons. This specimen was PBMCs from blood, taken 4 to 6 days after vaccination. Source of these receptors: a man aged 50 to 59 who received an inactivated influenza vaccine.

The CDR3: CAWSLGQGYEQYF. In DNA form, the CDR3 reads TGTGCCTGGAGTCTAGGACAGGGGTACGAGCAGTACTTC. J is TRBJ2-7 and V is TRBV30, with 9 nucleotides matching TRBD1. The CDR3 is 13 amino acids. Germline CDR1 is GTSNPN and CDR2 is SVGIG (reference sequence). Trimming cost V 2 bases and J 4 bases; bases outside gene matches: 3. The full variable domain, rest sourced from reference TRBV30 and TRBJ2-7, is SQTIHQWPATLVQPVGSPLSLECTVEGTSNPNLYWYRQAAGRGLQLLFYSVGIGQISSEVPQNLSASRPQDRQFILSSKKLLLSDSGFYLCAWSLGQGYEQYFGPGTRLTVT.

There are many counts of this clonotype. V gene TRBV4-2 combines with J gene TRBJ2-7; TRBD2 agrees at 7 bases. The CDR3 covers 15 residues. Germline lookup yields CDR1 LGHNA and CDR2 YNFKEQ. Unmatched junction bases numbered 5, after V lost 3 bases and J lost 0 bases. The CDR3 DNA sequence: TGTGCCAGCAGCCAGGGCGGGACTAACTCCTACGAGCAGTACTTC. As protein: CASSQGGTNSYEQYF.

CDR3 loop: CAISASGSLTDTQYF. The CDR3 DNA is TGTGCCATCAGTGCTAGCGGGAGTTTGACAGATACGCAGTATTTT. The rearrangement uses TRBV10-3 and TRBJ2-3; 10 bases fit TRBD2. Germline CDR1 ENHRY, CDR2 SYGVKD. Trimming cost V 4 bases and J 3 bases; bases outside gene matches: 4. This CDR3 comprises 15 residues.

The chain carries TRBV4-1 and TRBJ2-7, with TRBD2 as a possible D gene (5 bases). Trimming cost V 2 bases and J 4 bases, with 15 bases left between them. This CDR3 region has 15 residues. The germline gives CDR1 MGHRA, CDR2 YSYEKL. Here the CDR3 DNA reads TGCGCCAGCAGCCAAACCGGACTCAGAAATTACGAGCAGTACTTC. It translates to CASSQTGLRNYEQYF.

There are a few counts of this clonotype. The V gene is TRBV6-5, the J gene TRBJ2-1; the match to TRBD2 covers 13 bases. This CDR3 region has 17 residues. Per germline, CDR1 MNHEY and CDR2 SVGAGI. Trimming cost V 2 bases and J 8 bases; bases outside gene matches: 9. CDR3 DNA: TGTGCCAGCAGTTACAAGTCACTAGCGGGAGGGCCGGATGAGCAGTTCTTC. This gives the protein CASSYKSLAGGPDEQFF.

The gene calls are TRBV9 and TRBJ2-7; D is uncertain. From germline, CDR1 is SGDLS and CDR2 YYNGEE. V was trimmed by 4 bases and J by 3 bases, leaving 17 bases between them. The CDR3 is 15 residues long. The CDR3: CASSPSSLSGYEQYF. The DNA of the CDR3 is TGTGCCAGCAGCCCTTCATCCCTATCCGGCTACGAGCAGTACTTC.

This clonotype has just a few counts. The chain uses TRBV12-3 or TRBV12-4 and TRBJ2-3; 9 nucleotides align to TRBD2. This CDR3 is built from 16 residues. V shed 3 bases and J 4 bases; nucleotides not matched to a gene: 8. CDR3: CASSFGGRALSDTQYF. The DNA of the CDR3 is TGTGCCAGCAGTTTTGGCGGGAGGGCCTTGTCAGATACGCAGTATTTT.